Sequencing of this T cell receptor (beta chain) was carried out in a study of shared clonotypes between healthy human individuals. In the source study's methods: Without quality scores, immunoSEQ junctional reads could not be filtered like full-length reads. Clones were read by immunoSEQ multiplex PCR, and TCRdb kept only the in-frame ones, dropping some. D and trimming come from the DNA, and the V and J calls and clone size come from that table. The sample includes 2 million or so clones, roughly 95% of them seen just once. About this clone: Its antigen is as yet unknown.

Study-level findings and limits: Few donors limited the genetic and exposure-history diversity represented. Clonotypes which were not shared had lower generation probabilities than clonotypes that all four donors shared.

Between the trimmed V and J ends, which lost 2 bases and 5 bases, there was a span of 10 bases. The CDR3 runs 15 residues. Germline values: CDR1 SNHLY, CDR2 FYNNEI. The naive CD8 fraction comprised CD45RO-negative cells positively selected for CCR7 and excluded terminally differentiated effector memory CD45RA+ cells. Study donors comprised healthy, HIV-negative adults devoid of recent acute infection or vaccination. The sample consisted of naive CD8+ T cells sorted from blood. The clonotype comes from a man aged 18 to 30 in good health. The V and J genes are TRBV2 and TRBJ1-6; no clear D. The CDR3 region is CASSELPPHNSPLHF. For the CDR3, the DNA is TGTGCCAGCAGTGAATTACCACCCCATAATTCACCCCTCCACTTT.